This TCR beta chain was found in a study of identical twins. The CDR3 sequence is 12 residues long. V lost 6 bases to trimming and J lost 7 bases; unmatched junction nucleotides: 6. Study results and limitations: Analyses based on zero insertions could be partly confounded by invariant MAIT and iNKT cells. Whereas memory repertoires showed no such difference, abundant cord blood beta clonotypes carried fewer insertions.

Addition of a universal primer site occurred through template switching, and cDNA carried unique molecular identifiers. Each CDR3 protein gets one entry after TCRdb re-called the 5' RACE reads with MiXCR. The top ten clones hold around 0.47% of a sample with approximately 530,000 distinct CDR3 sequences, about a fifth of them seen once. This clonotype was counted between two and nine times. Its target is unknown. This same sample was also part of a study on yellow fever vaccine responses in identical twins. This second study says: Twins' vaccine T cell response reportedly gave the appearance of partial convergence and partial personalization.

The receptor was derived from a woman between 18 and 29 years old in good health. Sequencing was done on a sample of CD4+ T cells sorted from blood. The genes are TRBV12-3 or TRBV12-4 and TRBJ2-7, with TRBD1 matching 7 bases. The CDR3 sequence is CASRRGPGEQYF. CDR3 DNA: TGTGCCAGCAGGAGGGGGCCAGGAGAGCAGTACTTC.